Below, 16 T cell receptor beta chains from the same sample are listed, as sequenced in a study of blood T cells in healthy people across ages. Primed by a sample-barcoded 5' primer and a J-beta primer mix, a second PCR proceeded for about 7 to 11 cycles. In TCRdb, the 5' RACE reads were re-called with MiXCR into one record per CDR3 protein. In the table there are around 1,600,000 distinct CDR3 sequences, 42% of which are singletons. Sequencing input: blood. These receptor sequences come from a woman aged 18-35 years in good health.

This clonotype was counted a few times. The rearrangement uses TRBV20-1 and TRBJ1-5; D may be TRBD1 (6 bases). The CDR3 is 15 amino acids. Looked up from germline, CDR1 is DFQATT and CDR2 is SNEGSKA (reference sequence). V lost 4 bases to trimming and J lost 3 bases, with 16 bases between them. The CDR3 region has the DNA TGCAGTGCTACCAAGACAGGACCGTCCAATCAGCCCCAGCATTTT. Translating it yields CSATKTGPSNQPQHF.

The V gene is TRBV5-5, the J gene TRBJ1-2, with TRBD1 as a possible D gene (6 bases). Trimming removed 0 bases from V and 2 bases from J, with 11 bases in between. This CDR3 is built from 15 residues. Per the germline V gene, CDR1 is SGHKS and CDR2 is YYEKEE (reference sequence). CDR3 region: CASSLGLGQNYGYTF. DNA of the CDR3: TGTGCCAGCAGCTTGGGGTTAGGACAGAACTATGGCTACACCTTC.

This chain connects TRBV20-1 to TRBJ1-4, with a weak D call TRBD1 (6 bases). The CDR3 has 15 residues. V lost 1 base, J lost 4 bases, and 13 bases lay in between. Germline-derived CDR1 and CDR2 are DFQATT and SNEGSKA (reference sequence). DNA of the CDR3: TGCAGTGCTAGAGCTCGCAGGGGAGATAATGAAAAACTGTTTTTT. This gives the protein CSARARRGDNEKLFF.

This clonotype was seen only a few times. This chain connects TRBV29-1 to TRBJ1-1, with D unresolved. The V end was cut by 4 bases, the J end by 10 bases, with 19 bases between. This CDR3 comprises 13 residues. Germline lookup yields CDR1 SQVTM and CDR2 ANQGSEA. In DNA form, the CDR3 reads TGCAGCGTTGGAGGCCGAACTAAGACTCGAGCTTTCTTT. Translation: CSVGGRTKTRAFF. The full variable domain, with the rest looked up from reference TRBV29-1 and TRBJ1-1, is SAVISQKPSRDICQRGTSLTIQCQVDSQVTMMFWYRQQPGQSLTLIATANQGSEATYESGFVIDKFPISRPNLTFSTLTVSNMSPEDSSIYLCSVGGRTKTRAFFGQGTRLTVV.

This clonotype was recorded only once. The chain couples TRBV7-8 to TRBJ1-5; D not certain. Germline V gene sequence: CDR1 SGHVS, CDR2 FQNEAQ. This CDR3 comprises 13 residues. Trimming shortened V by 6 bases and J by 3 bases, and 9 bases separated the two germline ends. The CDR3 is CASRAGNNQPQHF. The CDR3 DNA sequence: TGTGCCAGCAGGGCAGGAAACAATCAGCCCCAGCATTTT.

This clonotype showed up just a few times. This rearrangement joins TRBV20-1 to TRBJ1-1; TRBD1 might be the D (5 bases). In germline, CDR1 is DFQATT, CDR2 SNEGSKA (reference sequence). Trimming stripped 6 bases from V and 12 bases from J, with 17 bases between. CDR3 length: 11 amino acids. The CDR3 DNA reads as TGCAGTGCAAACCGGGACCCTCGGCCTTTCTTT. Translated: CSANRDPRPFF.

This chain connects TRBV12-3 or TRBV12-4 to TRBJ2-7, with 14 bases that match TRBD2. The CDR3 extends over 16 amino acids. Trimming at V came to 5 bases and at J to 7 bases, leaving 10 bases not matched to a gene. CDR3 in DNA: TGTGCCAGCAGTGACCGGGGACTAGCGGGAGCAGAGGAGCAGTACTTC. This translates into CASSDRGLAGAEEQYF.

The gene calls are TRBV7-8 and TRBJ2-1; 9 positions agree with TRBD1. The CDR3 totals 16 residues. V lost 5 bases, J lost 7 bases, and 12 bases stayed unmatched. Germline lookup yields CDR1 SGHVS and CDR2 FQNEAQ. Here the CDR3 DNA reads TGTGCCAGCAGCATCCAGAGGACAGGGGTCCTAAATGAGCAGTTCTTC. Its protein is CASSIQRTGVLNEQFF.

The J gene is TRBJ2-3, the V gene TRBV20-1; weak D call: TRBD2 (6 bases). The length of the CDR3 is 13 residues. Trimming shortened V by 5 bases and J by 5 bases, and 14 bases separated the two germline ends. The germline V gene encodes CDR1 DFQATT and CDR2 SNEGSKA (reference sequence). DNA of the CDR3: TGCAGTGCTCAGAGGGACTCGCAAGATACGCAGTATTTT. This codes for CSAQRDSQDTQYF.

A few counts support this clonotype. The J gene is TRBJ1-2, the V gene TRBV6-2 or TRBV6-3, with D hard to call. The CDR3 length is 15 residues. V lost 0 bases to trimming and J lost 4 bases, with 12 bases between them. Germline CDR1 and CDR2: MNHEY and SVGEGT. The CDR3 nucleotides are TGTGCCAGCAGTTACTCCCGGGAGCGCGGCTATGGCTACACCTTC. Translating it yields CASSYSRERGYGYTF.

This chain uses TRBV4-1 with TRBJ1-2, with D hard to call. Trimming removed 1 base at V and 8 bases at J, with 14 bases between. CDR3 length: 14 residues. The germline gives CDR1 MGHRA, CDR2 YSYEKL. Here the CDR3 reads CASSQGGLVVGYTF. CDR3 nucleotide sequence: TGCGCCAGCAGCCAAGGTGGGCTGGTGGTCGGCTACACCTTC.

The chain combines TRBV6-6 with TRBJ1-4; no clear D gene. Trimming left V 7 bases short and J 4 bases short, with 10 bases between. The germline V gene has CDR1 MNHNY and CDR2 SVGAGI (reference sequence). CDR3 length equals 13 residues. The CDR3 bases are TGTGCCAGCACACGGGCCTTTAATGAAAAACTGTTTTTT. Translated: CASTRAFNEKLFF.

J is TRBJ2-7 and V is TRBV7-2; TRBD1 or TRBD2 may be the D gene (5 bases each). V gave up 0 bases and J gave up 1 base, with 10 bases separating them. The CDR3 is 15 residues long. Looked up from germline, CDR1 is SGHTA and CDR2 is FQGNSA. In nucleotides, the CDR3 is TGTGCCAGCAGCTTAGCCCCCGGGACGTCCTACGAGCAGTACTTC. Protein sequence: CASSLAPGTSYEQYF.

This clonotype was recorded a few times. V gene TRBV27 combines with J gene TRBJ1-6; TRBD1 is a possible D gene (5 bases). CDR1 MNHEY and CDR2 SMNVEV come from the germline V gene (reference sequence). V was trimmed by 8 bases and J by 7 bases, leaving 12 bases between them. CDR3 length equals 13 residues. The CDR3 sequence: CASSGHTNSPLHF. For the CDR3, the DNA is TGTGCCAGCTCTGGACATACAAATTCACCCCTCCACTTT.

V gene TRBV4-3 combines with J gene TRBJ1-6; the D is unclear. This CDR3 spans 14 amino acids. Germline CDR1 LGHNA, CDR2 YSLEER. V shed 1 base and J shed 13 bases, with 14 bases lying between them. The CDR3 sequence: CASSQAGYIGPLHF. CDR3 nucleotides: TGCGCCAGCAGCCAAGCCGGGTACATTGGTCCCCTCCACTTT.

The genes are TRBV20-1 and TRBJ2-4; a possible D gene is TRBD1 (6 bases). CDR1 is DFQATT, CDR2 SNEGSKA, per germline (reference sequence). This CDR3 is 16 amino acids long. V lost 0 bases to trimming and J lost 8 bases, with 20 bases between them. The CDR3 sequence is CSARDRPDRQGYIQYF. CDR3 nucleotides: TGCAGTGCTAGAGATAGGCCCGACAGGCAAGGGTACATTCAGTACTTC.